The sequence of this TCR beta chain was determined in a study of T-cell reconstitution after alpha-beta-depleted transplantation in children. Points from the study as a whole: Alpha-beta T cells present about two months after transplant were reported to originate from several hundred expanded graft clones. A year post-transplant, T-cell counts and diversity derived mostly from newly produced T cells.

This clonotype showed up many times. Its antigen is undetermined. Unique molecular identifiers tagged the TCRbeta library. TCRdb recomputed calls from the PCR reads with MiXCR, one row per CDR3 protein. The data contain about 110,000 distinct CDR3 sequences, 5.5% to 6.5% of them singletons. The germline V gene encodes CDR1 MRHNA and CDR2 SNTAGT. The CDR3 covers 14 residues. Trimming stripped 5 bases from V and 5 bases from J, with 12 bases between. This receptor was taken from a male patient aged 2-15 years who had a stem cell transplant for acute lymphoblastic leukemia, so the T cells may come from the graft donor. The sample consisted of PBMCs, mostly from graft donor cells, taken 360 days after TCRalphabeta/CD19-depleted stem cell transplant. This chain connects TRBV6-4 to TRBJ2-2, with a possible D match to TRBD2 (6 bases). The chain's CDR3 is CASSPLGGTGELFF. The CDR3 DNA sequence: TGTGCCAGCAGTCCCCTGGGGGGAACCGGGGAGCTGTTTTTT.